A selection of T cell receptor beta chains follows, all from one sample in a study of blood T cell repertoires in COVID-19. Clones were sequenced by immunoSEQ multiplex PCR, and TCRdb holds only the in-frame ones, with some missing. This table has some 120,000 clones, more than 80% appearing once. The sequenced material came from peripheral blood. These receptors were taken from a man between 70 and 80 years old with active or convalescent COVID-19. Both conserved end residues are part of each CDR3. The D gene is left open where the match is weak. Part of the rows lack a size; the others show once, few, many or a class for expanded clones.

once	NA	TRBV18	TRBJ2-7	TGTGCCAGCTCACCTACTACTCAGGGAGGGCAGTACTTC	CASSPTTQGGQYF
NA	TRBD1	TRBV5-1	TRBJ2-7	TGCGCCAGCAGCTGGGGGACAGGGGCCCACGAGCAGTACTTC	CASSWGTGAHEQYF
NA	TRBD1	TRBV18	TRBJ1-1	TGTGCCAGCTCACAAGGACAGGCCATGAACACTGAAGCTTTCTTT	CASSQGQAMNTEAFF
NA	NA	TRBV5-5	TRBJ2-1	TGTGCCAGCAGCTTTCGACGGGACAATGAGCAGTTCTTC	CASSFRRDNEQFF
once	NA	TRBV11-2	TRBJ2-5	TGTGCCAGCAGCTTAAGAGGCGACAGCGATCAAGAGACCCAGTACTTC	CASSLRGDSDQETQYF
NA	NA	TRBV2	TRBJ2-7	TGTGCCAGCAGAGGACAGGGGTTCGGTAGCGGGAGGAACTACGAGCAGTACTTC	CASRGQGFGSGRNYEQYF
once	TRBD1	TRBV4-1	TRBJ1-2	TGCGCCAGCAGCCAAGATGGGGACAGGGCCCACACCTTC	CASSQDGDRAHTF
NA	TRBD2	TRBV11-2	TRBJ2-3	TGTGCCAGCAGCTTAAGGGGCGGGGGGACAGATACGCAGTATTTT	CASSLRGGGTDTQYF
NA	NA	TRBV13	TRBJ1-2	TGTGCCAGCAGCTTAGGACGCATGACAGGAGCTTCTGGCTACACCTTC	CASSLGRMTGASGYTF
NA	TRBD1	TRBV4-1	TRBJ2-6	TGCGCCAGCAGCCACGGACAGGGGCTCAAAACTGGGGCCAACGTCCTGACTTTC	CASSHGQGLKTGANVLTF
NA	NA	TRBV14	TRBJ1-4	TGTGCCAGCAGCCAAGAACAGGTACAGGGCCGAAAACTGTTTTTT	CASSQEQVQGRKLFF
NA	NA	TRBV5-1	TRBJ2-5	TGCGCCAGCAGCTTCAGCGGGCCCCCAGAGACCCAGTACTTC	CASSFSGPPETQYF
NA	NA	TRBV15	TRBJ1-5	TGTGCCACCAGCAGTACAGGGAATAGCAATCAGCCCCAGCATTTT	CATSSTGNSNQPQHF
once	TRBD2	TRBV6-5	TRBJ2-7	TGTGCCAGCAGGCGGGGACTAGCGGAGCCCTACGAGCAGTACTTC	CASRRGLAEPYEQYF
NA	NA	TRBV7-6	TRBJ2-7	TGTGCCAGCAGCATCCCGGGAAGGAGTGGCGAGCAGTACTTC	CASSIPGRSGEQYF
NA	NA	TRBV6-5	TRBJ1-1	TGTGCCAGCAGTTACACAGTGAGGAACACTGAAGCTTTCTTT	CASSYTVRNTEAFF
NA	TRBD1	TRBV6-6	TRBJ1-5	TGTGCCAGCAGGATACAGGGGGTCGATCAGCCCCAGCATTTT	CASRIQGVDQPQHF
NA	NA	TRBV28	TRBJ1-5	TGTGCCAGCAGTTTATTTCCGGGTAATCAGCCCCAGCATTTT	CASSLFPGNQPQHF
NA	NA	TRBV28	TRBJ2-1	TGTGCCAGCAGTAGGGGCAGGAGCTCCTACAATGAGCAGTTCTTC	CASSRGRSSYNEQFF
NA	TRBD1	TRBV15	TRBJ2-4	TGTGCCACCAGCAGGGGACAGGGGCCTCTAGCCAAAAACATTCAGTACTTC	CATSRGQGPLAKNIQYF
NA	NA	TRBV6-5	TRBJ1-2	TGTGCCAGCAGTTCTACAGGCAACTATGGCTACACCTTC	CASSSTGNYGYTF
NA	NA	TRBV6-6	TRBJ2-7	TGTGCCAGCAGTTACTCAGCCGGGAGTCGCAACGAGCAGTACTTC	CASSYSAGSRNEQYF
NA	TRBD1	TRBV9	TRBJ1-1	TGTGCCAGCAGCGTAGTGGGGACAGGGAACACTGAAGCTTTCTTT	CASSVVGTGNTEAFF
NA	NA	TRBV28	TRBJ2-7	TGTGCCAGCAGTTGGGCGGGGCCGCCCTACGAGCAGTACTTC	CASSWAGPPYEQYF
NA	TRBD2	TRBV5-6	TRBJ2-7	TGTGCCAGCAGCGATGGGACTAGCATCTACTTC	CASSDGTSIYF
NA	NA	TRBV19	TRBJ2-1	TGTGCCAGTAGTCCCCGCTTAGCAGAGCAGTTCTTC	CASSPRLAEQFF
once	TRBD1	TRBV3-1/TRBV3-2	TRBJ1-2	TGTGCCAGCAGCCGGGTAGAGGGGGCCCACTATGGCTACACCTTC	CASSRVEGAHYGYTF
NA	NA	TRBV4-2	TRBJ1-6	TGTGCCAGCAGCCAAGAGGGAGTTCCGGGGTCACCCCTCCACTTT	CASSQEGVPGSPLHF
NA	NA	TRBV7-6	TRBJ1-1	TGTGCCAGCAGCACACAGCCATCTATGAACACTGAAGCTTTCTTT	CASSTQPSMNTEAFF
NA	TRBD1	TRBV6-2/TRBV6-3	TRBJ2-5	TGTGCCAGCAGTTACCTCCCGACAGGGGGCCGGTGGGCCCAGTACTTC	CASSYLPTGGRWAQYF
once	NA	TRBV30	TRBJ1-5	TGTGCCTGGAGTGACCAGGGACAACAGCCCCAGCATTTT	CAWSDQGQQPQHF
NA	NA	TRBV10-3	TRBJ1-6	TGTGCCATCAGTCGGACACCAAATAATTCACCCCTCCACTTT	CAISRTPNNSPLHF
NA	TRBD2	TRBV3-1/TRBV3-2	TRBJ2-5	TGTGCCAGCCTGAGCGGGGCTATCCGGACCCAGTACTTC	CASLSGAIRTQYF
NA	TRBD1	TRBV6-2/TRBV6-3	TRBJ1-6	TGTGCCAGCAGTACAGGGACAGGGGAAGGCTCACCCCTCCACTTT	CASSTGTGEGSPLHF
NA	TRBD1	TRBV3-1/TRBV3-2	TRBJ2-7	TGTGCCAGCAGCCAGAACGTCCCCGGGACAGGGGACGAGCAGTACTTC	CASSQNVPGTGDEQYF
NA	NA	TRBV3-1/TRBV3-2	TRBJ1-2	TGTGCCAGCAGCCAAGATTGGAGGGGTAGCTATGGCTACACCTTC	CASSQDWRGSYGYTF
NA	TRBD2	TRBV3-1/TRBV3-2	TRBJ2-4	TGTGCCAGCAGCCAATTCTCGGGGGGAGGCCTAGCCAAAAACATTCAGTACTTC	CASSQFSGGGLAKNIQYF
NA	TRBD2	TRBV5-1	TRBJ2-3	TGCGCCAGCAGCCCCTGGACTAGCGGCACAGATACGCAGTATTTT	CASSPWTSGTDTQYF
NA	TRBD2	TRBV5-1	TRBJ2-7	TGCGCCAGCAGCTTTAGCGGGAGCTCGCACGAGCAGTACTTC	CASSFSGSSHEQYF
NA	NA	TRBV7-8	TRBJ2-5	TGTGCCAGCACCGCCTCAGGGGTGTCTGAGACCCAGTACTTC	CASTASGVSETQYF
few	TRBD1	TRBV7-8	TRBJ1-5	TGTGCCAGCAGCCTCGGACAGGGGGCGTTTCAGCCCCAGCATTTT	CASSLGQGAFQPQHF
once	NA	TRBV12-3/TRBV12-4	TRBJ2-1	TGTGCCAGCAGTACTTCTAGCCCCCGACCCCTCTTC	CASSTSSPRPLF
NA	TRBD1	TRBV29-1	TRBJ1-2	TGCAGCGTTTACAATATCAGGACAGGGGGCGACTATGGCTACACCTTC	CSVYNIRTGGDYGYTF
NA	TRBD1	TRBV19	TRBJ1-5	TGTGCCAGTAGTAGGGGACAGGGGGCTAGCAATCAGCCCCAGCATTTT	CASSRGQGASNQPQHF
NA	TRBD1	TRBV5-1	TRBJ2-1	TGCGCCAGCAGCTTGAGTACAGGGGAAGGTGAGCAGTTCTTC	CASSLSTGEGEQFF
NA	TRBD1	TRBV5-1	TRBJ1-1	TGCGCCAGCAGCTCGAATGGACAGGGAACAAACACTGAAGCTTTCTTT	CASSSNGQGTNTEAFF
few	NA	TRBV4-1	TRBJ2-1	TGCGCCAGCAGCCGCGTCGGGGTGGAGGGCCCCTACAATGAGCAGTTCTTC	CASSRVGVEGPYNEQFF
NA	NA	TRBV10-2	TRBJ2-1	TGCGCCGTCAAGTCAGGGGGCGCGGGAGAAGGCTACAATGAGCAGTTCTTC	CAVKSGGAGEGYNEQFF
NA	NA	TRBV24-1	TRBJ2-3	TGTGCCCCTGGAGGCAGAGGCGTATTCGGGGATACGCAGTATTTT	CAPGGRGVFGDTQYF
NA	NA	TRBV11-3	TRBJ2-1	TGTGCCAGCAGCCCTAGCAGAAGCTCCTACAATGAGCAGTTCTTC	CASSPSRSSYNEQFF
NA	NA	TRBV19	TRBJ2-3	TGTGCCAGTAGTATTCGACAGGGCACAGATACGCAGTATTTT	CASSIRQGTDTQYF
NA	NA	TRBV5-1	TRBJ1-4	TGCGCCAGCAGCTCCCCCACGATCCCAGGGCTTACTAATGAAAAACTGTTTTTT	CASSSPTIPGLTNEKLFF
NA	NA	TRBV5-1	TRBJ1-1	TGCGCCAGCTCCGAAGGGGGGGGGTATACCGCTGAAGCTTTCTTT	CASSEGGGYTAEAFF
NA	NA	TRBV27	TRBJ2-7	TGTGCCAGCAGTTTATCCAGCGGGCTCTCCTACGAGCAGTACTTC	CASSLSSGLSYEQYF
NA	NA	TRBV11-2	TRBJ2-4	TGTGCCAGCAGCTTCAGGGGCAAAAACATTCAGTACTTC	CASSFRGKNIQYF
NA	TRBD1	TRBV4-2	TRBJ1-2	TGTGCCAGCAGCCAAGATGAGGGACAGGGGTATGGCTACACCTTC	CASSQDEGQGYGYTF
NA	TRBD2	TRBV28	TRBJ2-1	TGTGCCAGCAGCACGGCTAGCGGGTACAATGAGCAGTTCTTC	CASSTASGYNEQFF
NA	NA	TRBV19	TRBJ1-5	TGTGCCAGCCTTGGACAGTACAATCAGCCCCAGCATTTT	CASLGQYNQPQHF
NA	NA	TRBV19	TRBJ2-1	TGTGCCAGTAGTATTCTAAGGAGTGGTTCGGGGGATGAGCAGTTCTTC	CASSILRSGSGDEQFF
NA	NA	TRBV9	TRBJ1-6	TGTGCCAGCAGCGTAGGGAAGGGGTCACCCCTCCACTTT	CASSVGKGSPLHF